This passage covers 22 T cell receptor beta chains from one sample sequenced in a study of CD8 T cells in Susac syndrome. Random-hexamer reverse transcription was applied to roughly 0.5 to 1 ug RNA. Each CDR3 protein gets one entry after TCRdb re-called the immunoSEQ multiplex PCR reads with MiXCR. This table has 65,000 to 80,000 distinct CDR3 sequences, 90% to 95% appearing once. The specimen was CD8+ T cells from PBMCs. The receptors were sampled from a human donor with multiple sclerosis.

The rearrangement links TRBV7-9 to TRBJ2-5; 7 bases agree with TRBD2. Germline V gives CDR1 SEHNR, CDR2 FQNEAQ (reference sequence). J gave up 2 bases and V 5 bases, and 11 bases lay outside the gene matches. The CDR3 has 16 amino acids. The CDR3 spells CASSPRGGGRQETQYF. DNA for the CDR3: TGTGCCAGCAGCCCACGGGGCGGGGGACGGCAAGAGACCCAGTACTTC.

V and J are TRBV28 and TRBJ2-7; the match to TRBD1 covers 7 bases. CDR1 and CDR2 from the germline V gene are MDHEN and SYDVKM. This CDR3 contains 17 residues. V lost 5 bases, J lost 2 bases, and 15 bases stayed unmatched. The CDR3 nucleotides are TGTGCCAGCAGTCCATACCGGACAGGCCCAAAGACCTACGAGCAGTACTTC. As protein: CASSPYRTGPKTYEQYF.

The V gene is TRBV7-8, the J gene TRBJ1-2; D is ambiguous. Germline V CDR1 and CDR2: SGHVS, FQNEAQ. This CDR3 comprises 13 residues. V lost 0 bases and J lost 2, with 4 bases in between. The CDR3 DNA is TGTGCCAGCAGCTTAGCAGTGAACTATGGCTACACCTTC. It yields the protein CASSLAVNYGYTF.

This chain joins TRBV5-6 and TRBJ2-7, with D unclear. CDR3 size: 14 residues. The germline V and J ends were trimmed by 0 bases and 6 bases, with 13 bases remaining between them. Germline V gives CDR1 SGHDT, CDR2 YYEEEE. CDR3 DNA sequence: TGTGCCAGCAGCTTGGGGCTGGATATAGCCGAGCAGTACTTC. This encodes CASSLGLDIAEQYF.

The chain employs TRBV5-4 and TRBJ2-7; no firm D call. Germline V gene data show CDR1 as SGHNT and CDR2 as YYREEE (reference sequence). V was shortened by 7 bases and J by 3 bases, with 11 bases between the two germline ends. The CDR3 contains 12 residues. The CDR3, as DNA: TGTGCCAGCTCCACGGAGAACTACGAGCAGTACTTC. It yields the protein CASSTENYEQYF.

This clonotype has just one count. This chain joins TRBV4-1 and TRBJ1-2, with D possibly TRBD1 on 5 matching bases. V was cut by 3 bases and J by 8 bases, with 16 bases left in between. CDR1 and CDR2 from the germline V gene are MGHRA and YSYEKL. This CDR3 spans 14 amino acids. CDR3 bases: TGCGCCAGCAGCCAGAAGACTCAGGGTAGCGGCTACACCTTC. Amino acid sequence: CASSQKTQGSGYTF.

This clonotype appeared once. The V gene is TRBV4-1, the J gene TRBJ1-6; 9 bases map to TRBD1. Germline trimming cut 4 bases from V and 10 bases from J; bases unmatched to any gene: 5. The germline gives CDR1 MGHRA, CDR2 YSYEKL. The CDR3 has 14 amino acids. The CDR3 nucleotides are TGCGCCAGCAGCCCGGGACAGGGAGGATCACCCCTCCACTTT. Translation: CASSPGQGGSPLHF.

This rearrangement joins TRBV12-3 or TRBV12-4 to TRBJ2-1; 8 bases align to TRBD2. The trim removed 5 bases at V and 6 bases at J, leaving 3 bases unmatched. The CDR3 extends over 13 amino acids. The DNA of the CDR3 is TGTGCCAGCAGTATCGGACTAGCCAATGAGCAGTTCTTC. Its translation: CASSIGLANEQFF.

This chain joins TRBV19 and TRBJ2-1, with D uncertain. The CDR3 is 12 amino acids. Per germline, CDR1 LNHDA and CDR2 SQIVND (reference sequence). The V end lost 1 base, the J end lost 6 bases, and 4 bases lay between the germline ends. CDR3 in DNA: TGTGCCAGTAGTATAGGAACCAATGAGCAGTTCTTC. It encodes CASSIGTNEQFF.

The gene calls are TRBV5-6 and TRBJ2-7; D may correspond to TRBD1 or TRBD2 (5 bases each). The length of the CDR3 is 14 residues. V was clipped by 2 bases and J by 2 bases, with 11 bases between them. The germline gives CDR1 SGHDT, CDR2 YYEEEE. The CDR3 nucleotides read TGTGCCAGCAGCTTTAACGGGGCAACCTACGAGCAGTACTTC. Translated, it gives CASSFNGATYEQYF.

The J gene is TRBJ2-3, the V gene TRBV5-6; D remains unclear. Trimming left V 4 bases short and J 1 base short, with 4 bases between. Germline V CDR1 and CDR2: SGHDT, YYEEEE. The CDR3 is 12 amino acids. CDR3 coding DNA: TGTGCCAGCAGCCTACGCACAGATACGCAGTATTTT. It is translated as CASSLRTDTQYF.

CDR3: CASGTGEPYEQYF. The DNA of the CDR3 is TGTGCCAGCGGGACAGGTGAACCCTACGAGCAGTACTTC. The chain uses TRBV10-3 and TRBJ2-7; 8 bases agree with TRBD1. V was pared by 10 bases and J by 2 bases, with 7 bases of the junction left unmatched. From germline, CDR1 is ENHRY and CDR2 SYGVKD. CDR3 length: 13 amino acids.

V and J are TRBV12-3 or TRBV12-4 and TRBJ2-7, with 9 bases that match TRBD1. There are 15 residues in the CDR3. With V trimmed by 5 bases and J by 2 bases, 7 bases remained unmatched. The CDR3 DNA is TGTGCCAGCAGTGCCCCCGGGACAGGGACCTACGAGCAGTACTTC. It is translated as CASSAPGTGTYEQYF.

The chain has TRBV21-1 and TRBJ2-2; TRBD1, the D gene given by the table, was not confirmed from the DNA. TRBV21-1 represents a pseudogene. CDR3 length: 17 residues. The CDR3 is CASSKAPGRENTGELFF. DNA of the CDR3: TGTGCCAGCAGCAAAGCCCCGGGACGGGAGAACACCGGGGAGCTGTTTTTT.

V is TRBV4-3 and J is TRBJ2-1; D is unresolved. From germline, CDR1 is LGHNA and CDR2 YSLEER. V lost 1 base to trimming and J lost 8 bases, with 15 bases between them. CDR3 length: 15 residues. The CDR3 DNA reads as TGCGCCAGCAGCCAAGGAGGTTGGAATGCTTATGAGCAGTTCTTC. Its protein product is CASSQGGWNAYEQFF.

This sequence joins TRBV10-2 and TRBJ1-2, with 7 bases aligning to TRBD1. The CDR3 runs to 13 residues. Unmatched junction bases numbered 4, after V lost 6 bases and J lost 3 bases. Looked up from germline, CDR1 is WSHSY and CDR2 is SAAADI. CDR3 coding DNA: TGCGCCAGCAGCGCAACAGGGGACTATGGCTACACCTTC. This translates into CASSATGDYGYTF.

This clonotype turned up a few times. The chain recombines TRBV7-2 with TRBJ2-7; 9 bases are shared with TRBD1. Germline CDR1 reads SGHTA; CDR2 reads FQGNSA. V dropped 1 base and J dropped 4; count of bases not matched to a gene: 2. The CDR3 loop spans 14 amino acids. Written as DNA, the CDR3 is TGTGCCAGCAGCTTAGGACAGGGGGTTTACGAGCAGTACTTC. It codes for CASSLGQGVYEQYF.

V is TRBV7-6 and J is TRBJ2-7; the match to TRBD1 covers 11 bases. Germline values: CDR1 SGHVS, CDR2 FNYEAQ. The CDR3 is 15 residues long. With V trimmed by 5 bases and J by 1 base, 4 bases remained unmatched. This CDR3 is CASSHGTGGSYEQYF. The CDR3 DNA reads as TGTGCCAGCAGCCACGGGACAGGGGGATCCTACGAGCAGTACTTC.

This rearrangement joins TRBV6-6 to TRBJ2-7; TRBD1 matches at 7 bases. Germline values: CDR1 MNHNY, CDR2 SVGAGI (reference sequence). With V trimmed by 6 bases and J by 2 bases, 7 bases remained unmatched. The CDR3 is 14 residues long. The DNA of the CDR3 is TGTGCCAGCAGCCCCGACAGGGAACCCTACGAGCAGTACTTC. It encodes CASSPDREPYEQYF.

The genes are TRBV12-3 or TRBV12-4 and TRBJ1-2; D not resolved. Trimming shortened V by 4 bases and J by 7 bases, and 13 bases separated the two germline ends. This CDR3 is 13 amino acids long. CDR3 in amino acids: CASSWTVTSGYTF. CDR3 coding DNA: TGTGCCAGCAGTTGGACGGTAACTAGTGGCTACACCTTC.

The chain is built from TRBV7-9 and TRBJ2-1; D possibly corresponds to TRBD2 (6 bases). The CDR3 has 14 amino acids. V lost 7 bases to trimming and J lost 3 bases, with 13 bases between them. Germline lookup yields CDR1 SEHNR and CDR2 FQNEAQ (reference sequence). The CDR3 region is CASIPGLYYNEQFF. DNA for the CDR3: TGTGCCAGCATCCCGGGACTTTACTACAATGAGCAGTTCTTC.

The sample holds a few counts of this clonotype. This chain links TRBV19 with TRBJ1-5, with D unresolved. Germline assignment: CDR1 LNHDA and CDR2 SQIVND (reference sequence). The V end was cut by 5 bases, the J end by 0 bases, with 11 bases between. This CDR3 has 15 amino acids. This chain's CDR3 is CASSAGQYSNQPQHF. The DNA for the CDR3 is TGTGCCAGTAGTGCGGGCCAGTATAGCAATCAGCCCCAGCATTTT.